These 18 T cell receptor beta chains were sequenced from one sample in a study of regulatory T cells in long-lasting Graves disease. Documented time point: newly diagnosed GD, antithyroid drugs for less than 3 months. Isolated PBMC RNA provided the starting material for the TCR library. In building TCR beta libraries, iRepertoire HTBI primers were used together with Arm-PCR of CDR3 regions. A single record per CDR3 protein comes from TCRdb applying MiXCR to the multiplex PCR reads. Here the sample spans a few hundred thousand distinct CDR3 sequences, about 11% being singletons. A further study also used this sample, focusing on T cells in Graves' hyperthyroidism and ophthalmopathy.

The source material was peripheral blood mononuclear cells (PBMCs), sampled at new diagnosis, from a patient treated with antithyroid drugs. These receptors came from a young woman with Graves disease.

This clonotype has more than one count but fewer than ten. This probably arose from a read error, given a far larger clone one base away. No conserved phenylalanine or tryptophan is present at the end of the CDR3, so a read error is the likely explanation. V usage is TRBV28 and J usage is TRBJ2-1; D remains unclear. The J call is in doubt because the DNA end fits TRBJ2-5 better. Germline V CDR1 and CDR2: MDHEN, SYDVKM. The CDR3 has 14 residues. CDR3 protein: CASSLFRSQETQYS. Here the CDR3 DNA reads TGTGCCAGCAGTTTGTTTCGGAGCCAAGAGACCCAGTACTCC.

This clonotype was recorded at least ten times. The rearrangement joins TRBV30 to TRBJ1-2; weak D call: TRBD1 (5 bases). CDR1 and CDR2 (germline): GTSNPN, SVGIG (reference sequence). Trimming took 3 bases from V and 4 from J, leaving 12 bases between them. The CDR3 sequence is 13 residues long. CDR3 sequence (DNA): TGTGCCTGGAGGAGGGGATACGCCTATGGCTACACCTTC. Residues: CAWRRGYAYGYTF.

The chain joins TRBV5-6 to TRBJ2-1; 8 bases align to TRBD2. Germline CDR1 reads SGHDT; CDR2 reads YYEEEE. Trimming took 6 bases from V and 4 from J; bases not matched to a gene: 12. The CDR3 has 16 amino acids. The DNA of the CDR3 is TGTGCCAGCATAAGGGGTTACCAGCGGGAGTACAATGAGCAGTTCTTC. Its protein is CASIRGYQREYNEQFF.

This clonotype was seen repeatedly, ten times or more. The CDR3 DNA reads as TGTGCCAGCAGCCACCAAATGAGGGGGCGCGAGCAGTACTTC. Its translation is CASSHQMRGREQYF. J is TRBJ2-7 and V is TRBV7-6, with 7 nucleotides matching TRBD1. There are 14 residues in the CDR3. Trimming cost V 5 bases and J 6 bases; bases outside gene matches: 10. Per the germline V gene, CDR1 is SGHVS and CDR2 is FNYEAQ.

This clonotype was detected a few times. One end of the junction varies from germline; a read error may be responsible. The chain recombines TRBV5-1 with TRBJ1-1; 8 positions agree with TRBD1. Germline CDR1 and CDR2: SGHRS and YFSETQ. This CDR3 contains 15 residues. CDR3: CTSSLGRTGNAEAFF. CDR3 DNA sequence: TGCACCAGCAGCTTGGGTCGGACAGGGAACGCTGAAGCTTTCTTT.

This clonotype has ten or more counts. The V call is TRBV19, the J call TRBJ1-5; D unresolved. V gave up 3 bases and J gave up 2 bases, with 14 bases separating them. Germline V lookup: CDR1 LNHDA, CDR2 SQIVND (reference sequence). This CDR3 is built from 16 residues. CDR3 residues: CASSITSHRGNQPQHF. In nucleotides, the CDR3 is TGTGCCAGTAGTATTACTTCCCACCGGGGCAATCAGCCCCAGCATTTT.

This clonotype has just a few counts. DNA of the CDR3: TGTGCCAGCAGTTACCCACCCGAAGCTTTCTTT. Its protein product is CASSYPPEAFF. The gene calls are TRBV6-2 or TRBV6-3 and TRBJ1-1, with unresolved D. Germline CDR1 and CDR2: MNHEY and SVGEGT. Deletions cut 2 bases from V and 8 bases from J, with 6 bases between. This CDR3 has 11 amino acids.

This clonotype was recorded at least ten times. The chain is built from TRBV20-1 and TRBJ2-5, with 7 bases matching TRBD1. The CDR3 has 16 residues. With V trimmed by 3 bases and J by 0 bases, 10 bases remained unmatched. CDR1 and CDR2 (germline): DFQATT, SNEGSKA (reference sequence). The CDR3 here is CSASHRDSWYQETQYF. In nucleotides, the CDR3 is TGCAGTGCTAGCCACCGGGACAGCTGGTACCAAGAGACCCAGTACTTC.

This clonotype was detected a few times. V gene TRBV7-2 combines with J gene TRBJ2-1, with 10 bases lining up with TRBD1. CDR1 and CDR2 from the germline V gene are SGHTA and FQGNSA. J gave up 8 bases and V 3 bases, and 7 bases lay outside the gene matches. The CDR3 spans 15 residues. CDR3 bases: TGTGCCAGCAGCTTGTGGGACAGGGGTCCGGATGAGCAGTTCTTC. Translation gives CASSLWDRGPDEQFF.

This clonotype came up a few times. V and J are TRBV9 and TRBJ2-3; no definite D call. Trimming left V 0 bases short and J 2 bases short, with 10 bases between. Germline V CDR1 and CDR2: SGDLS, YYNGEE. CDR3 length: 15 amino acids. The CDR3 reads CASSVVGDFTDTQYF. CDR3 sequence (DNA): TGTGCCAGCAGCGTAGTTGGGGATTTCACAGATACGCAGTATTTT. The whole variable domain, filled in from reference TRBV9 and TRBJ2-3, reads DSGVTQTPKHLITATGQRVTLRCSPRSGDLSVYWYQQSLDQGLQFLIQYYNGEERAKGNILERFSAQQFPDLHSELNLSSLELGDSALYFCASSVVGDFTDTQYFGPGTRLTVL.

A remark on this clonotype: One base away lies a much larger clone, so this may be a sequencing read error. V gene TRBV6-1 combines with J gene TRBJ2-1; 7 bases line up with TRBD1. Germline-derived CDR1 and CDR2 are MNHNS and SASEGT. The CDR3 sequence is 20 residues long. Losses at the gene ends were 6 bases for V and 6 bases for J; bases not matched to a gene: 26. CDR3: CASRDRESLVGPFLPNEQFF. The CDR3 DNA reads as TGTGCCAGCAGAGACAGGGAGTCTCTCGTCGGGCCCTTCTTACCCAATGAGCAGTTCTTC.

The rearrangement joins TRBV12-3 or TRBV12-4 to TRBJ2-3; 11 bases are shared with TRBD2. The CDR3 length is 16 residues. The trim removed 5 bases at V and 1 base at J, leaving 5 bases unmatched. This chain's CDR3 is CASSALTSGGTDTQYF. CDR3 DNA sequence: TGTGCCAGCAGTGCCCTGACTAGCGGGGGCACAGATACGCAGTATTTT.

This clonotype came up many times. The CDR3: CASSYSVQYEQYF. The CDR3 DNA reads TGTGCCAGCAGTTACTCGGTACAGTACGAGCAGTACTTC. The rearrangement uses TRBV6-5 and TRBJ2-7, with D hard to call. Germline-derived CDR1 and CDR2 are MNHEY and SVGAGI. Between the trimmed V and J ends, which lost 0 bases and 4 bases, there was a span of 7 bases. CDR3 length: 13 amino acids.

The chain uses TRBV7-9 and TRBJ2-3; D not certain. Looked up from germline, CDR1 is SEHNR and CDR2 is FQNEAQ (reference sequence). The CDR3 is made up of 15 amino acids. V lost 5 bases and J lost 3, with 15 bases in between. The CDR3 region is CASSPDLELTDTQYF. The DNA of the CDR3 is TGTGCCAGCAGCCCCGACTTGGAATTGACAGATACGCAGTATTTT.

The CDR3 protein is CASSDPGRVAELFF. For the CDR3, the DNA is TGCGCCAGCAGCGACCCGGGTAGGGTAGCGGAGCTGTTTTTT. The V and J genes are TRBV10-2 and TRBJ2-2; D unresolved. Germline values: CDR1 WSHSY, CDR2 SAAADI. The CDR3 spans 14 residues. Trimming left V 6 bases short and J 10 bases short, with 18 bases between.

V and J are TRBV6-1 and TRBJ1-4; D possibly corresponds to TRBD1 (6 bases). V lost 7 bases and J 6 bases, leaving 18 bases between the germline ends. The CDR3 has 15 amino acids. CDR1 MNHNS and CDR2 SASEGT come from the germline V gene. This chain's CDR3 is CASNQHRATDEKLFF. CDR3 nucleotide sequence: TGTGCCAGCAATCAGCACAGGGCTACGGATGAAAAACTGTTTTTT.

This clonotype has more than one count but fewer than ten. The chain has TRBV5-1 and TRBJ1-1; TRBD1 is a possible D gene (5 bases). Germline CDR1 SGHRS, CDR2 YFSETQ. The V gene lost 3 bases and the J gene lost 4 bases, with 19 bases spanning the gap. The CDR3 totals 16 residues. CDR3 residues: CASSSLGSGRGTEAFF. DNA for the CDR3: TGCGCCAGCAGCTCATTAGGGTCAGGGAGGGGCACTGAAGCTTTCTTT.

Concerning this clonotype itself: A single base separates this from a much larger clone, so it may be a read error. This sequence joins TRBV7-2 and TRBJ2-3; 12 bases match TRBD2. Germline values: CDR1 SGHTA, CDR2 FQGNSA. This CDR3 has 18 residues. CDR3 amino acids: CAGSARVLAGGITDTQYF. The DNA of the CDR3 is TGTGCCGGCAGCGCTAGGGTGCTAGCGGGAGGGATCACAGATACGCAGTATTTT.